This T cell receptor beta chain was identified in a study of blood T cell repertoires in COVID-19. Study overall: Researchers got acute and convalescent COVID-19 samples from the United States, Italy and Spain.

Self-reported history from a screening survey and questionnaire set each donor's cohort. Authors' analysis steps: The assay estimated nucleated cells by amplifying reference gene primers. Produced via immunoSEQ multiplex PCR; TCRdb's table is partial and in-frame only. For V, J and clone size, that table is used; D and trimming come from the DNA. Of about 330,000 clones listed, around nine tenths are singletons. Germline CDR1 SNHLY, CDR2 FYNNEI. The ends lost 4 bases at V and 3 bases at J; junction bases unmatched: 2. CDR3 length: 15 amino acids. Specimen: PBMCs or T cells enriched from blood (not recorded which). The rearrangement joins TRBV2 to TRBJ1-5; 11 positions agree with TRBD1. The sequence was collected from a man aged 30 to 45 who had recovered from COVID-19. The DNA for the CDR3 is TGTGCCAGCAGTGGGACAGGGGGCACCAATCAGCCCCAGCATTTT. This codes for CASSGTGGTNQPQHF.